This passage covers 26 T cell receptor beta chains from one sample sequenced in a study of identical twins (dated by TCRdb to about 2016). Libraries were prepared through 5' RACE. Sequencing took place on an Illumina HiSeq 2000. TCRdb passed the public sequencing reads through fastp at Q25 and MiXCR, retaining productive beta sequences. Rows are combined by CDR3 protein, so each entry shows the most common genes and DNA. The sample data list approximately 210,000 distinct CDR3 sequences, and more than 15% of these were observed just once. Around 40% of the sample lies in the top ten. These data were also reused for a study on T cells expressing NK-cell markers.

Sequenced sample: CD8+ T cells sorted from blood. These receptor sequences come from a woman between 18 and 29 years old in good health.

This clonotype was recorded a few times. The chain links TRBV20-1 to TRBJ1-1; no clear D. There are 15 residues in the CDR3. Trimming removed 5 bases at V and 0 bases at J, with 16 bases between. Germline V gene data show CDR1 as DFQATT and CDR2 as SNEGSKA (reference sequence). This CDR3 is CSAPNISIMNTEAFF. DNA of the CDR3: TGCAGTGCTCCAAATATCTCGATCATGAACACTGAAGCTTTCTTT.

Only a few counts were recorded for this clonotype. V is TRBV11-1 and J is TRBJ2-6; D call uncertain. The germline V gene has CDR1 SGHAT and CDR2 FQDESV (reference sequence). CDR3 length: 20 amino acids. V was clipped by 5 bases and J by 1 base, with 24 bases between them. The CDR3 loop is CASSPGPTGRPLSGANVLTF. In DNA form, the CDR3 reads TGTGCCAGCAGCCCTGGCCCGACGGGTAGGCCCTTGTCTGGGGCCAACGTCCTGACTTTC. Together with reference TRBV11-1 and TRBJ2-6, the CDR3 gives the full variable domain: EAEVAQSPRYKITEKSQAVAFWCDPISGHATLYWYRQILGQGPELLVQFQDESVVDDSQLPKDRFSAERLKGVDSTLKIQPAELGDSAMYLCASSPGPTGRPLSGANVLTFGAGSRLTVL.

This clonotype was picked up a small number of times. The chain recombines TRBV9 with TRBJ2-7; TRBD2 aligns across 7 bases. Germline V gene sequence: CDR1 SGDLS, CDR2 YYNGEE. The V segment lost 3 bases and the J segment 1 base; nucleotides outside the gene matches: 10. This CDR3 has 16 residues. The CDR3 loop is CASSASPSGRSYEQYF. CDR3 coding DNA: TGTGCCAGCAGCGCCTCCCCTAGCGGCCGATCCTACGAGCAGTACTTC.

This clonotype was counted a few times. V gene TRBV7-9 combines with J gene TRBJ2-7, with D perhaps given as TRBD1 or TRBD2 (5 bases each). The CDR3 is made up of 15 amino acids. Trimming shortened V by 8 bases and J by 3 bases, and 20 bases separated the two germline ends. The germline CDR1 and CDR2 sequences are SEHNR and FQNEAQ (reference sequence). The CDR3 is CASVGRWGALYEQYF. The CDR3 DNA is TGTGCCAGCGTGGGGCGGTGGGGAGCCCTCTACGAGCAGTACTTC.

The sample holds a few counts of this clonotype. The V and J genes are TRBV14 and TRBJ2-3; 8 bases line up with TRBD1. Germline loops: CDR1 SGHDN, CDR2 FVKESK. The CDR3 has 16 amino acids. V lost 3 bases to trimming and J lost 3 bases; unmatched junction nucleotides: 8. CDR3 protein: CASSQARDRITDTQYF. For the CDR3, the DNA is TGTGCCAGCAGCCAGGCGAGGGACAGGATAACAGATACGCAGTATTTT.

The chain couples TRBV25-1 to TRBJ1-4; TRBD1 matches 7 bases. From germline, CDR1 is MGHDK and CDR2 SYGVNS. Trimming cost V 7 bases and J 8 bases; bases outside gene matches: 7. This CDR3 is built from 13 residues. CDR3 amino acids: CASTGRGDEKLFF. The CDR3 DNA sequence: TGTGCCAGCACGGGCAGGGGGGACGAAAAACTGTTTTTT.

The CDR3 DNA sequence: TGTGCCAGCAGCGTAGAAGGGCTCACTGAAGCTTTCTTT. The encoded protein is CASSVEGLTEAFF. This chain uses TRBV9 with TRBJ1-1, with D uncertain. Trimming removed 0 bases from V and 4 bases from J, with 7 bases in between. Germline V lookup: CDR1 SGDLS, CDR2 YYNGEE. The CDR3 is 13 amino acids.

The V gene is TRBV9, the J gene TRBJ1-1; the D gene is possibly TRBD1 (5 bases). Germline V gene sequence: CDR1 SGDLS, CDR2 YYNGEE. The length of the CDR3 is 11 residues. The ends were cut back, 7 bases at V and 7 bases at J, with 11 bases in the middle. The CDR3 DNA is TGTGCCAGCGGGGACTTGGATGAAGCTTTCTTT. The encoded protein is CASGDLDEAFF.

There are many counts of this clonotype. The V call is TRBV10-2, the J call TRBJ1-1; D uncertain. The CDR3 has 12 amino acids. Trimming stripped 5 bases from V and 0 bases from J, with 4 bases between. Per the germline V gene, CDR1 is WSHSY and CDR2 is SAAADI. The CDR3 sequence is CASSFLNTEAFF. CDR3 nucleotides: TGCGCCAGCAGTTTCCTGAACACTGAAGCTTTCTTT.

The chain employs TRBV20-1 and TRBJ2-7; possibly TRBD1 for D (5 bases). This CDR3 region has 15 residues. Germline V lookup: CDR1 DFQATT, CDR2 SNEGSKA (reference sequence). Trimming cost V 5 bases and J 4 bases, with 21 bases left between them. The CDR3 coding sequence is TGCAGTGCTCCCCTCGCTCCAGGGAACGTATACGAGCAGTACTTC. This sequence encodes CSAPLAPGNVYEQYF.

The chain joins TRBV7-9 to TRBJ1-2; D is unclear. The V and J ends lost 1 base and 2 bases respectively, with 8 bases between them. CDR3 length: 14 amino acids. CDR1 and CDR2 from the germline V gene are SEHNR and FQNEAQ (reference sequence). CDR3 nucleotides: TGTGCCAGCAGCTTAGGGGTGGGGAACTATGGCTACACCTTC. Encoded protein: CASSLGVGNYGYTF.

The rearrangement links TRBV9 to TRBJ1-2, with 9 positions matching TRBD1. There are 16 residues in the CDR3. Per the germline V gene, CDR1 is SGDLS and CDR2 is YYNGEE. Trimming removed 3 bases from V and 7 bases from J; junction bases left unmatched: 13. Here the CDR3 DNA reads TGTGCCAGCAGCGCTCAAGGATCCACAGGGGGCGGTGGCTACACCTTC. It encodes CASSAQGSTGGGGYTF.

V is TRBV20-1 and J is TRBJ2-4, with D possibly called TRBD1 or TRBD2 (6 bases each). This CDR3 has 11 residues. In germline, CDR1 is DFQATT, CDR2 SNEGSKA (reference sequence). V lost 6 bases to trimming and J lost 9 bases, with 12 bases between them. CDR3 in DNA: TGCAGTGCCCCGAAGGGGGGCATTCAGTACTTC. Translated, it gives CSAPKGGIQYF.

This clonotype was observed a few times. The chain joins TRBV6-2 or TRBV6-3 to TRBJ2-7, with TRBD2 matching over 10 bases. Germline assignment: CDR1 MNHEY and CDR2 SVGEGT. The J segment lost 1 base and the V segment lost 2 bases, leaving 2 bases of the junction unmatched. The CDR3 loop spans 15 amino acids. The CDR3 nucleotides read TGTGCCAGCAGTTACCAGCGGGAGGGATCCTACGAGCAGTACTTC. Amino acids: CASSYQREGSYEQYF.

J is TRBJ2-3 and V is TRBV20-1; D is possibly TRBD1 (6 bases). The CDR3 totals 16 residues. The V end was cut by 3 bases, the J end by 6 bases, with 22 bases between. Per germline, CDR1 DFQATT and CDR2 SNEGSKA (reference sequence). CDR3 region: CSASAYRARLADTQYF. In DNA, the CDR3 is TGCAGTGCTAGCGCCTACAGGGCCAGATTAGCGGATACGCAGTATTTT.

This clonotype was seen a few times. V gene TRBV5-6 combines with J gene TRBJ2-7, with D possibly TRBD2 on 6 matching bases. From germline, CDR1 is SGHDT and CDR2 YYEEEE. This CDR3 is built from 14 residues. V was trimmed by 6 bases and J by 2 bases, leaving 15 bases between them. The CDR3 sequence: CASTQGGIPYEQYF. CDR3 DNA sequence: TGTGCCAGCACCCAAGGCGGGATCCCCTACGAGCAGTACTTC.

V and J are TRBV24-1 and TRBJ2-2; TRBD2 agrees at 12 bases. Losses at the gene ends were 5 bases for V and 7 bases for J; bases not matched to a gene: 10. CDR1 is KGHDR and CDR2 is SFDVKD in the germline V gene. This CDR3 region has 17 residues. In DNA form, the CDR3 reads TGTGCCACCAGTGGTCCCTCTAGCGGGAGGGCCATCGGGGAGCTGTTTTTT. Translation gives CATSGPSSGRAIGELFF.

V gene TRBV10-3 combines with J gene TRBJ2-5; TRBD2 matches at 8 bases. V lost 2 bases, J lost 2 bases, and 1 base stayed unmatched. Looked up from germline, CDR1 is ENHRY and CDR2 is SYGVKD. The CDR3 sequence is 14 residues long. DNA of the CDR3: TGTGCCATCAGTGAGCCTAGCGGGCAAGAGACCCAGTACTTC. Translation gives CAISEPSGQETQYF.

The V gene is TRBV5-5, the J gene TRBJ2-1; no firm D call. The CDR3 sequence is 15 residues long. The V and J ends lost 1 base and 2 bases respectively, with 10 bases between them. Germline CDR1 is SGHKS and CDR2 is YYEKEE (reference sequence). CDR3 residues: CASSLRERTYNEQFF. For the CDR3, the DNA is TGTGCCAGCAGCTTGAGAGAACGGACCTACAATGAGCAGTTCTTC.

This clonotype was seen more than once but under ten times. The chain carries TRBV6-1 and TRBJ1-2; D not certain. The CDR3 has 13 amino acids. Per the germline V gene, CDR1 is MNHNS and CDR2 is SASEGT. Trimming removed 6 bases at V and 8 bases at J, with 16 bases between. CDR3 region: CASSSGGSLGYTF. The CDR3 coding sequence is TGTGCCAGCAGCAGTGGAGGTTCCCTAGGCTACACCTTC.

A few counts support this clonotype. Written as DNA, the CDR3 is TGTGCCACCAGCAGAGATTCCGGGGGGTACCAAGAGACCCAGTACTTC. Protein: CATSRDSGGYQETQYF. The chain links TRBV15 to TRBJ2-5; 7 positions match TRBD2. V lost 0 bases, J lost 0 bases, and 4 bases stayed unmatched. CDR1 and CDR2 (germline): LNHNV, YYDKDF (reference sequence). The CDR3 contains 16 residues.

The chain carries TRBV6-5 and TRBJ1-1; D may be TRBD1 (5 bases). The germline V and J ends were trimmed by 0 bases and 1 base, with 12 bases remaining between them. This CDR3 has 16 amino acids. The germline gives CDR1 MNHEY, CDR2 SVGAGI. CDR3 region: CASSYSMRDGNTEAFF. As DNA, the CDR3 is TGTGCCAGCAGTTACTCCATGAGGGACGGGAACACTGAAGCTTTCTTT.

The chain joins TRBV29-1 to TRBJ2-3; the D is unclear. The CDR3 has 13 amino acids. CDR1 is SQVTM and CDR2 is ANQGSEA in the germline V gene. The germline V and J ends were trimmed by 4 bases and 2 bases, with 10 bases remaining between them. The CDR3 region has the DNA TGCAGCGTTGTGGGAAGAAACACAGATACGCAGTATTTT. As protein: CSVVGRNTDTQYF.

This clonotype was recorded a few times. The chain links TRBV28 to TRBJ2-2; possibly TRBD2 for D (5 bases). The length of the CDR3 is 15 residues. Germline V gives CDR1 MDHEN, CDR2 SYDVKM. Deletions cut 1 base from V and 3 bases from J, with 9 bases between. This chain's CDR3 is CASSLLLGDTGELFF. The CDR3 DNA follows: TGTGCCAGCAGTTTATTACTAGGCGACACCGGGGAGCTGTTTTTT.

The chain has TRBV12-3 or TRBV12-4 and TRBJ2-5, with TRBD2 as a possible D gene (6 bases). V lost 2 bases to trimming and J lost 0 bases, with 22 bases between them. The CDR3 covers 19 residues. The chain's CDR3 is CASSLSFGLEGSYQETQYF. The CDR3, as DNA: TGTGCCAGCAGTTTAAGTTTCGGATTGGAGGGCAGCTACCAAGAGACCCAGTACTTC.

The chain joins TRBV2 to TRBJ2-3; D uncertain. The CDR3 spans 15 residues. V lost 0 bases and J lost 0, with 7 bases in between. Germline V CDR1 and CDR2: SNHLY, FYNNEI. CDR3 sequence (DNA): TGTGCCAGCAGTGAAGCGAAGACTAGCACAGATACGCAGTATTTT. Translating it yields CASSEAKTSTDTQYF.